This is a list of T cell receptor beta chains from one sample in a study of graft-versus-host responses after intestinal transplantation. TCRdb's copy holds only in-frame clones and misses some; the assay was immunoSEQ multiplex PCR. The sample shows around 100,000 clones, about 88% of them seen only once. These receptors have no identified antigens. The material was unstimulated CD4+ T cells sorted from spleen or lymph node cells, obtained before intestinal transplant. All receptors derive from a human donor who received an intestinal transplant. Both conserved end residues are part of each CDR3. The D gene is left open where the match is weak. Expanded clones get a size class; other rows say once, few or many, or leave the size out.

D,size,V,J,DNA,CDR3
TRBD1,-,TRBV4-2,TRBJ2-3,TGTGCCAGCAGCCAGAGGGACAGGGGAAGGACAGATACGCAGTATTTT,CASSQRDRGRTDTQYF
-,-,TRBV2,TRBJ1-4,TGTGCCAGGGGCCGGGGAGAAAAACTGTTTTTT,CARGRGEKLFF
TRBD1,-,TRBV5-1,TRBJ2-3,TGCGCCAGCAGCTCGGACAGGGGAATCGGCACAGATACGCAGTATTTT,CASSSDRGIGTDTQYF
TRBD2,-,TRBV5-1,TRBJ2-3,TGCGCCAGCAGCTTACTAGCGGGGGGCACAGATACGCAGTATTTT,CASSLLAGGTDTQYF
-,-,TRBV6-5,TRBJ2-7,TGTGCCAGCACTAGCGCTTACGAGCAGTACTTC,CASTSAYEQYF
-,-,TRBV5-1,TRBJ1-1,TGCGCCAGCAGCCCACCCGGTTGGACTGAAGCTTTCTTT,CASSPPGWTEAFF
-,-,TRBV6-6,TRBJ1-1,TGTGCCAGCAGTTACCGACGTGGACGTAGGAACACTGAAGCTTTCTTT,CASSYRRGRRNTEAFF
-,-,TRBV19,TRBJ1-2,TGTGCCAGTAGTATAGGGGACCCCAACTATGGCTACACCTTC,CASSIGDPNYGYTF
-,-,TRBV15,TRBJ2-5,TGTGCCACCAGCAGAGATCTGGGGAGCCAAGAGACCCAGTACTTC,CATSRDLGSQETQYF
-,few,TRBV28,TRBJ1-1,TGTGCCACGGGGCAGAACACTGAAGCTTTCTTT,CATGQNTEAFF
-,-,TRBV30,TRBJ1-6,TGTGCCTGGAGTGCAGGGATCGGGCGTATCACCCTCCACTTT,CAWSAGIGRITLHF
-,-,TRBV5-1,TRBJ1-2,TGCGCCAGCAGCCCGGGAGGGGCCCAGAGGGGCTACACCTTC,CASSPGGAQRGYTF
-,-,TRBV2,TRBJ1-2,TGTGCCGGCCAGACAGGCGCCAACTATGGCTACACCTTC,CAGQTGANYGYTF
-,-,TRBV11-3,TRBJ2-7,TGTGCCAGCAGCTTAAGCAGGACTGGGGAGCAGTACTTC,CASSLSRTGEQYF
-,-,TRBV2,TRBJ1-4,TGTGCCAGCAGTGGGCAGCCCAATGAAAAACTGTTTTTT,CASSGQPNEKLFF
TRBD1,-,TRBV12-5,TRBJ2-1,TGTGCTAGTGGTCCGGGACAGGGGTTTCAAAATGAGCAGTTCTTC,CASGPGQGFQNEQFF
TRBD1,-,TRBV5-1,TRBJ2-1,TGCGCCAGCAGCGGAACCGGGACAGCCAATGAGCAGTTCTTC,CASSGTGTANEQFF
TRBD2,-,TRBV5-1,TRBJ2-1,TGCGCCAGCAGCTTGCTTAGCGGGGTCTACAATGAGCAGTTCTTC,CASSLLSGVYNEQFF
-,-,TRBV4-1,TRBJ2-3,TGCGCCAGCAGCCCTTGGACCGCTGCAGATACGCAGTATTTT,CASSPWTAADTQYF
-,-,TRBV18,TRBJ1-2,TGTGCCAGCTCATCGGAGACCGGCTATGGCTACACCTTC,CASSSETGYGYTF
-,few,TRBV4-1,TRBJ2-3,TGCGCCAGCAGCCGGGGGGGCCGGGCAGATACGCAGTATTTT,CASSRGGRADTQYF
-,once,TRBV9,TRBJ2-3,TGTGCCAGCAGCCTAGATCTAGATCAAGATACGCAGTATTTT,CASSLDLDQDTQYF
-,-,TRBV2,TRBJ1-1,TGTGCCAGCAGCAGGGGCACTGAAGCTTTCTTT,CASSRGTEAFF
-,once,TRBV18,TRBJ2-2,TGTGCCAGCTCACCAGAGGGGAACACCGGGGAGCTGTTTTTT,CASSPEGNTGELFF
-,-,TRBV9,TRBJ2-5,TGTGCCAGCAGCGTAGCTACTGGGGGGTCAGGTTGGCAGGAGACCCAGTACTTC,CASSVATGGSGWQETQYF
-,few,TRBV6-6,TRBJ2-7,TGTGCCAGCAGTTACTCGACAGCCCCCTACGAGCAGTACTTC,CASSYSTAPYEQYF
-,-,TRBV6-1,TRBJ2-1,TGTGCCAGCAGTGAAGCGGGCCCATACAGGAGGGAGCAGTTCTTC,CASSEAGPYRREQFF
TRBD1,-,TRBV2,TRBJ2-1,TGTGCCAGCAGTGATGGACAGGGTAGCAATGAGCAGTTCTTC,CASSDGQGSNEQFF
-,-,TRBV29-1,TRBJ2-5,TGCAGCGCCCCTACCGGGACCATGGGGGAGACCCAGTACTTC,CSAPTGTMGETQYF
-,-,TRBV6-1,TRBJ1-5,TGTGCCAGCAGTGCCGACAGGAATCAGCCCCAGCATTTT,CASSADRNQPQHF
TRBD1,-,TRBV19,TRBJ2-3,TGTGCCAGTAGTATCCTCAGGGGGCGCGGCACAGATACGCAGTATTTT,CASSILRGRGTDTQYF